The 11 T cell receptor beta chains below all came from one sample that was sequenced in a study of T cells in Graves' hyperthyroidism and ophthalmopathy (dated by TCRdb to the late 2010s). Library prep was done by multiplex PCR. The instrument was an Illumina HiSeq 2000. The TCR beta CDR3 regions were amplified from the RNA transcripts. The TCR CDR3 was subjected to a first round of RT-PCR using the HTBI primer set and the Qiagen OneStep RT-PCR kit. TCRdb reanalyzed the raw reads on its own, using fastp at Q25 for trimming and MiXCR for clone calling, and kept in-frame beta chains. CDR3 protein duplicates are merged, each entry listing the most common genes and DNA. Across this sample there are 350,000 to 400,000 distinct CDR3 sequences, with about 18% seen only once. The top ten clones comprise 40% of the sample. The sample comprised blood. These receptors all come from a man aged 18 to 29 with Graves' ophthalmopathy.

The chain is built from TRBV6-5 and TRBJ2-3; D possibly corresponds to TRBD2 (6 bases). V gave up 0 bases and J gave up 0 bases, with 13 bases separating them. Germline V gene lookup returns CDR1 MNHEY and CDR2 SVGAGI. The CDR3 totals 17 residues. Here the CDR3 DNA reads TGTGCCAGCAGTTACTCATACTCGGGAGCTAGCACAGATACGCAGTATTTT. This gives the protein CASSYSYSGASTDTQYF.

The CDR3 sequence is CSVRQGDGELFF. The CDR3, as DNA: TGCAGCGTGCGACAGGGGGACGGGGAGCTGTTTTTT. This chain joins TRBV29-1 and TRBJ2-2; 9 nucleotides align to TRBD1. This CDR3 has 12 amino acids. J was trimmed by 7 bases and V by 6 bases; bases with no gene match: 3. Per germline, CDR1 SQVTM and CDR2 ANQGSEA.

The rearrangement uses TRBV5-6 and TRBJ2-5; either TRBD1 or TRBD2 may fit D (6 bases each). The CDR3 consists of 14 residues. Germline CDR1 reads SGHDT; CDR2 reads YYEEEE. Trimming removed 7 bases from V and 2 bases from J, with 15 bases in between. CDR3: CASGIGGTQETQYF. The CDR3 DNA reads TGTGCCAGCGGGATAGGGGGGACACAAGAGACCCAGTACTTC.

This clonotype was picked up many times. The chain carries TRBV28 and TRBJ1-6; no clear D gene. Germline V gene sequence: CDR1 MDHEN, CDR2 SYDVKM. The CDR3 loop spans 15 amino acids. The V end was cut by 7 bases, the J end by 3 bases, with 13 bases between. In nucleotides, the CDR3 is TGTGCCAGCACCCGGCGGACTTACTATAATTCACCCCTCCACTTT. It translates to CASTRRTYYNSPLHF.

In its sample, this clonotype was seen many times. J is TRBJ2-7 and V is TRBV3-1; 10 bases are a match to TRBD2. Germline CDR1 LGHDT, CDR2 YNNKEL (reference sequence). The trim removed 1 base at V and 1 base at J, leaving 7 bases unmatched. CDR3 length: 17 amino acids. For the CDR3, the DNA is TGTGCCAGCAGCCAAGGTCTCCCTAGCGGGGGTTCCTACGAGCAGTACTTC. This codes for CASSQGLPSGGSYEQYF.

The chain carries TRBV10-3 and TRBJ1-1, with TRBD1 matching 8 bases. CDR1 is ENHRY and CDR2 is SYGVKD in the germline V gene. V was clipped by 4 bases and J by 5 bases; unmatched bases: 9. This CDR3 is built from 15 residues. The CDR3 reads CAISALTGVETEAFF. DNA of the CDR3: TGTGCCATCAGTGCATTGACAGGGGTGGAGACTGAAGCTTTCTTT.

Of note for this clonotype: A read error may produce the germline difference seen at one junction end. This chain uses TRBV28 with TRBJ2-1; 8 nucleotides match TRBD2. The CDR3 contains 15 residues. CDR1 and CDR2 from the germline V gene are MDHEN and SYDVKM. CDR3 coding DNA: TGCGCCAGCAGTCCTTCGGGGGGGGCAGACAATGAGCAGTTCTTC. Residues: CASSPSGGADNEQFF.

This clonotype was seen repeatedly, ten times or more. The J gene is TRBJ2-7, the V gene TRBV2; D remains unclear. Trimming removed 5 bases at V and 1 base at J, with 9 bases between. Germline CDR1 SNHLY, CDR2 FYNNEI. The CDR3 sequence is 13 residues long. The CDR3 DNA follows: TGTGCCAGCAGTAGGAGTCAGTCCTACGAGCAGTACTTC. It codes for CASSRSQSYEQYF.

This clonotype was detected many times. The rearrangement joins TRBV20-1 to TRBJ1-5; 9 bases agree with TRBD1. V dropped 1 base and J dropped 0; count of bases not matched to a gene: 10. Per the germline V gene, CDR1 is DFQATT and CDR2 is SNEGSKA (reference sequence). The CDR3 spans 18 residues. The CDR3 is CSARGPGQGQNSNQPQHF. The CDR3, as DNA: TGCAGTGCTAGAGGACCGGGACAGGGCCAAAATAGCAATCAGCCCCAGCATTTT.

This clonotype occurred many times. The chain couples TRBV11-2 to TRBJ2-1; 12 nucleotides line up with TRBD2. Trimming cost V 6 bases and J 7 bases; bases outside gene matches: 7. CDR1 is SGHAT, CDR2 FQNNGV, per germline. This CDR3 region has 15 residues. CDR3 protein: CASRQLAGGVNEQFF. DNA for the CDR3: TGTGCCAGCAGACAACTAGCGGGGGGCGTGAATGAGCAGTTCTTC.

V and J are TRBV5-1 and TRBJ2-7; TRBD2 matches 8 bases. Germline assignment: CDR1 SGHRS and CDR2 YFSETQ. The CDR3 covers 16 residues. V was clipped by 0 bases and J by 3 bases; unmatched bases: 8. CDR3 sequence reads: CASSLDSGGDNYEQYF. The CDR3 DNA reads TGCGCCAGCAGCTTGGATTCGGGGGGGGACAACTACGAGCAGTACTTC.